Listed below are T cell receptor beta chains from one sample, sequenced in a study of T cells after yellow fever vaccination. From the 5' RACE reads, TCRdb called clonotypes with MiXCR, one entry per CDR3 protein. The table has some 340,000 distinct CDR3 sequences, 4.1% seen once. The sequencing used PBMCs, collected 5 days after the yellow fever booster vaccination. These receptor sequences come from a man between 18 and 29 years old who received the YFV17D yellow fever vaccine. The CDR3 runs from the conserved cysteine through the conserved F or W. The D gene is left open where the match is weak. Rows may omit the clone size; those that give it use once, few, many or a size class.

j_call v_call clone_size d_call cdr3_aa cdr3_nt
TRBJ2-3 TRBV9 NA NA CASSVAGPTPTDTQYF TGTGCCAGCAGCGTAGCTGGCCCAACCCCCACAGATACGCAGTATTTT
TRBJ1-6 TRBV20-1 many NA CSAPLTGLSSPLHF TGCAGTGCACCCCTGACAGGACTAAGCTCACCCCTCCACTTT
TRBJ2-1 TRBV6-6 many TRBD2 CASSYYGGANYEQFF TGTGCCAGCAGTTACTACGGGGGGGCAAACTATGAGCAGTTCTTC
TRBJ2-2 TRBV7-9 many NA CASSLEGANTGELFF TGTGCCAGCAGCTTAGAGGGGGCGAACACCGGGGAGCTGTTTTTT
TRBJ2-7 TRBV6-1 few TRBD1 CASSPETGPDEQYF TGTGCCAGCAGTCCGGAGACAGGGCCGGACGAGCAGTACTTC
TRBJ1-2 TRBV7-2 few TRBD1 CASSRGQGRGYTF TGTGCCAGCAGCCGGGGACAGGGAAGGGGCTACACCTTC
TRBJ2-4 TRBV4-1 NA TRBD1 CASSLPRQGDTKNIQYF TGCGCCAGCAGCCTGCCACGACAGGGGGATACCAAAAACATTCAGTACTTC
TRBJ2-3 TRBV12-5 NA TRBD1 CASGGQGTTDTQYF TGTGCTAGTGGGGGACAGGGGACCACAGATACGCAGTATTTT
TRBJ2-1 TRBV29-1 NA NA CSVIPGAGEQFF TGCAGCGTTATCCCGGGGGCTGGTGAGCAGTTCTTC
TRBJ2-5 TRBV7-2 few TRBD1 CASSLADRMRTQYF TGTGCCAGCAGCTTAGCGGACAGGATGCGGACCCAGTACTTC
TRBJ1-5 TRBV27 NA TRBD1 CASSPTGEAQPQHF TGTGCCAGCAGTCCAACAGGGGAGGCTCAGCCCCAGCATTTT
TRBJ2-1 TRBV10-3 few TRBD2 CAISAFGSGGSYNEQFF TGTGCCATCAGTGCCTTCGGGAGCGGGGGATCCTACAATGAGCAGTTCTTC
TRBJ1-6 TRBV25-1 NA TRBD1 CAIQGQTNSPLHF TGTGCCATCCAGGGACAGACTAATTCACCCCTCCACTTT
TRBJ2-5 TRBV2 NA NA CASLEGAVQETQYF TGTGCCAGCCTCGAAGGGGCGGTCCAAGAGACCCAGTACTTC